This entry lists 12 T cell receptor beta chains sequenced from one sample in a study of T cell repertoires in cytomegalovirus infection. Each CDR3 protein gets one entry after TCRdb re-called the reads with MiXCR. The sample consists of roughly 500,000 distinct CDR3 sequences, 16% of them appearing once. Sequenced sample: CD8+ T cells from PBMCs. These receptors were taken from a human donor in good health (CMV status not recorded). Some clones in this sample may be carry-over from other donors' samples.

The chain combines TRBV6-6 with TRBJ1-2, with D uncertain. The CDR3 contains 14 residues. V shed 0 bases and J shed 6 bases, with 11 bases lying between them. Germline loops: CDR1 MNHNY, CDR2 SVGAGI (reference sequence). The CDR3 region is CASSYSEGAHGYTF. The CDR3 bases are TGTGCCAGCAGTTACTCGGAAGGAGCGCATGGCTACACCTTC.

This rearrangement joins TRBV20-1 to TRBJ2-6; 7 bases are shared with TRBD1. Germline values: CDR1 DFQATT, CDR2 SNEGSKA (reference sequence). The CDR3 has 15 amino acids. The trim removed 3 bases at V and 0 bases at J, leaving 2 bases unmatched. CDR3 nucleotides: TGCAGTGCTAGGACAGGGTTCTCTGGGGCCAACGTCCTGACTTTC. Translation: CSARTGFSGANVLTF.

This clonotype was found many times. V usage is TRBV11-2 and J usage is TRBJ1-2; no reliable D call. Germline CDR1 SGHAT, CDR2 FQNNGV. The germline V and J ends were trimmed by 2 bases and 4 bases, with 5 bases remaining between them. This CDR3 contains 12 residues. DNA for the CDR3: TGTGCCAGCAGCTTACGGGCCTATGGCTACACCTTC. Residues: CASSLRAYGYTF.

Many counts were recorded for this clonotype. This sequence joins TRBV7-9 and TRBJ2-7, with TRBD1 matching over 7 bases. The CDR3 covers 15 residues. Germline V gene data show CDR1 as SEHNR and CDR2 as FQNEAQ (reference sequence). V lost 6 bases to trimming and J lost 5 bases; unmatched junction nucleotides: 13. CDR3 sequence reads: CASSSNLDRLNEQYF. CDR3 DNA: TGTGCCAGCAGTTCAAACCTGGACAGGCTAAACGAGCAGTACTTC. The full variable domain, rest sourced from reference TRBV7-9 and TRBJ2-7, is DTGVSQNPRHKITKRGQNVTFRCDPISEHNRLYWYRQTLGQGPEFLTYFQNEAQLEKSRLLSDRFSAERPKGSFSTLEIQRTEQGDSAMYLCASSSNLDRLNEQYFGPGTRLTVT.

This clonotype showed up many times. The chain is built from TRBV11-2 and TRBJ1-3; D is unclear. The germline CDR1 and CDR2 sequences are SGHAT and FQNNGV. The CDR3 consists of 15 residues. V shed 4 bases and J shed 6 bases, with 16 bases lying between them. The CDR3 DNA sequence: TGTGCCAGCAGCTCTGATAGGAGTCCGTCAAACACCATATATTTT. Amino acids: CASSSDRSPSNTIYF.

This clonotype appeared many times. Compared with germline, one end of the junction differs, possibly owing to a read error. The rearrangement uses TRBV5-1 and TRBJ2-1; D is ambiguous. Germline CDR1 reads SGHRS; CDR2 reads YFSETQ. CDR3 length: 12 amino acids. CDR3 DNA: TGTGCCAGCAGTTTAAGTTACAATGAGCAGTTCTTC. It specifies CASSLSYNEQFF.

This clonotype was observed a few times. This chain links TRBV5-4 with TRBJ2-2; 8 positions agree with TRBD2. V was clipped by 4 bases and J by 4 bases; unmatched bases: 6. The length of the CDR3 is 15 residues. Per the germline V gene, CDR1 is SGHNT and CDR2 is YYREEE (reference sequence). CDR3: CASSPGRGVTGELFF. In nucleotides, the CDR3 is TGTGCCAGCAGCCCCGGGAGGGGTGTCACCGGGGAGCTGTTTTTT.

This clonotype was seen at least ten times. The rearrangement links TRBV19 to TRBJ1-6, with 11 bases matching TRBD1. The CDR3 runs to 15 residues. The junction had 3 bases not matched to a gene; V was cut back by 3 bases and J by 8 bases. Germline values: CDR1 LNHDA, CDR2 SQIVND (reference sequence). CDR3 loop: CASSIGTGGYSPLHF. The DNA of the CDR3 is TGTGCCAGTAGTATTGGGACAGGGGGTTATTCACCCCTCCACTTT.

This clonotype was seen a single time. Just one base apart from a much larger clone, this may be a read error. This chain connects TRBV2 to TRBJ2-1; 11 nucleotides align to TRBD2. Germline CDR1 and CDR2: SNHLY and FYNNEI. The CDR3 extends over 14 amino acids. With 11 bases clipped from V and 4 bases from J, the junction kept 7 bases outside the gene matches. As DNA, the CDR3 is TGTGCCGGCACGGGACTAGCGGTTTACAATGAGCAGTTCTTC. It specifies CAGTGLAVYNEQFF. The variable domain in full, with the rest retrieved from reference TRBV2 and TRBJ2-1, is EPEVTQTPSHQVTQMGQEVILRCVPISNHLYFYWYRQILGQKVEFLVSFYNNEISEKSEIFDDQFSVERPDGSNFTLKIRSTKLEDSAMYFCAGTGLAVYNEQFFGPGTRLTVL.

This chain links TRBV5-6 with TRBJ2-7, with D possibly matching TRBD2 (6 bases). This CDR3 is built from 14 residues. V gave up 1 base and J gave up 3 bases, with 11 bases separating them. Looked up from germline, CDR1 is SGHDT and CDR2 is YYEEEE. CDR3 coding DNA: TGTGCCAGCAGCTTGACTAGCCGGCGCTACGAGCAGTACTTC. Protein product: CASSLTSRRYEQYF.

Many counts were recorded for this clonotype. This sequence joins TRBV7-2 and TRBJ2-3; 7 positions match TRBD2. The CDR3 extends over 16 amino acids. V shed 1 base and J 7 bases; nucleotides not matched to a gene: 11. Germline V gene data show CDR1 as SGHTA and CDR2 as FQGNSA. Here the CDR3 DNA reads TGTGCCAGCAGCTTAGTTCAGCGGGAAGTCGGTTATACGCAGTATTTT. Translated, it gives CASSLVQREVGYTQYF.

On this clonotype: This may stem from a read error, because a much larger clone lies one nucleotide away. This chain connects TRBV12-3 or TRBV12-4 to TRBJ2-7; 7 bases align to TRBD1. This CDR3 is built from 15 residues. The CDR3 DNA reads TGTGCCAACAGTTTGGCGACAGGGAGAGCCTACGAGCAGTACTTC. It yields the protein CANSLATGRAYEQYF.